This record looks at one T cell receptor (beta chain) sequence and its context. This sample was included in a study of technical replicates of blood from a handful of donors. Repertoires were generated with immunoSEQ multiplex PCR, while TCRdb's copy carries only in-frame clones and drops some. The sample comprises 60,000 to 90,000 clones, less than 97% of which are singletons, and more than 0.2% rests with the top ten. V lost 2 bases, J lost 2 bases, and 5 bases stayed unmatched. The CDR3 is made up of 15 amino acids. Germline loops: CDR1 MNHEY, CDR2 SMNVEV (reference sequence). The gene calls are TRBV27 and TRBJ2-7, with TRBD2 identical over 8 bases. Sequencing was carried out using T cells isolated from PBMCs. The TCR was taken from a human donor in good health. This CDR3 is CASSLSGSGTYEQYF. The CDR3 coding sequence is TGTGCCAGCAGTTTAAGCGGGAGTGGGACCTACGAGCAGTACTTC.